This T cell receptor beta chain originates from a study of blood T cell repertoires in COVID-19 (dated by TCRdb to the early 2020s). Regarding the research as a whole: Samples covering the acute and convalescent phases of COVID-19 were provided by collaborators in the United States, Italy and Spain. The material from the prospective study consisted of cDNA or gDNA derived from T cells, B-cell-depleted T cells, or PBMCs. Deeply sampled blood TCRbeta repertoires from subjects exposed to, actively infected with, or recovered from COVID-19 were included in the dataset. Samples came from the ongoing ImmuneRACE study (first 160 participants) plus 1,254 subjects from 6 global collaborators. Where available, HLA class I and class II types were taken from metadata supplied by the sample provider and were not determined by assay-based typing. Nearly every sample came with metadata listing a de-identified subject ID, COVID-19 status, age in years and sex. The repertoires were released in a freely available public database meant as a resource for research on the immune response to SARS-CoV-2. Study-wide conclusions, independent of this receptor: The quantity of clinical and demographic metadata differed by source and by participant and was supplied without curation.

Whole blood was collected in K2EDTA tubes by collaborating institutions according to the institutions' own protocols. Collaborator samples were shipped for TCRbeta analysis as frozen whole blood, isolated PBMCs, or DNA extracted from either sample type. Unmatched junction bases come to 1, with V trimmed by 0 bases and J by 1 base. Including cysteine and phenylalanine, the CDR3 has 15 amino acids. This entry keeps only the CDR3 DNA: 45 bases, framed from base 1. The germline V gene encodes CDR1 MNHEY and CDR2 SVGAGI. The immunoSEQ Assay, a bias-controlled multiplex PCR, was used to amplify TCRbeta CDR3 regions from genomic DNA. In the paper's pipeline: Within the assay, amplification of reference gene primers was used to estimate how many nucleated cells each sample contained. Sequence reads were collapsed and filtered to measure the absolute abundance of every unique TCRbeta CDR3 rearrangement. For each sample, productive Simpson clonality was calculated by taking the square root of Simpson's diversity index across productive rearrangements. The source is immuneACCESS, and TCRdb retained only in-frame sequences with V and J called. Part of the clones is not carried over; for the studies checked, unresolved V genes explain less than half of this, and the remainder is unexplained. V and J calls and clone size follow that table, whereas D and trimming were derived from the DNA. The sample yields around 29,000 clones; 65% to 70% were counted once. In total, the top ten clones hold about a sixth of the sample.

In regard to this clone: Its antigen is currently not known. There are no base qualities to consult, and no much larger clone falls within one base.

Sequences were obtained from peripheral blood. The chain links TRBV6-5 with TRBJ2-3, with 7 central nucleotides matching TRBD1. The sequence was obtained from a human donor in a cohort sampled during active COVID-19. The CDR3: CASSYSGTGTDTQYF. The nucleotide sequence is given as TGTGCCAGCAGTTACTCCGGGACAGGCACAGATACGCAGTATTTT.